The 17 T cell receptor beta chains in this list originate from one sample, sequenced in a study of CD8 T cells in Susac syndrome. Random hexamers were used to reverse transcribe about 0.5 to 1 ug of RNA. TCRdb reanalysed the immunoSEQ multiplex PCR reads using MiXCR and keeps one entry per CDR3 protein. The data hold a few hundred thousand distinct CDR3 sequences, with 75% to 85% observed a single time. Sequenced sample: CD8+ T cells from PBMCs. The source is a human donor with multiple sclerosis.

V is TRBV9 and J is TRBJ1-3; the match to TRBD1 covers 8 bases. V was clipped by 3 bases and J by 2 bases; unmatched bases: 4. The CDR3 loop spans 15 amino acids. The germline CDR1 and CDR2 sequences are SGDLS and YYNGEE. The CDR3 DNA follows: TGTGCCAGCAGCGCGGACAGGGTCACTGGAAACACCATATATTTT. Its translation is CASSADRVTGNTIYF.

This clonotype is a singleton in its sample. The rearrangement links TRBV5-4 to TRBJ2-5, with 10 bases identical to TRBD1. Germline V gives CDR1 SGHNT, CDR2 YYREEE (reference sequence). With 1 base clipped from V and 5 bases from J, the junction kept 8 bases outside the gene matches. The CDR3 is 16 amino acids. CDR3 nucleotides: TGTGCCAGCAGCTTGCCGGGACAGGGGATTTGGGAGACCCAGTACTTC. Its protein is CASSLPGQGIWETQYF.

V usage is TRBV11-2 and J usage is TRBJ2-7, with D unresolved. The CDR3 extends over 12 amino acids. Germline assignment: CDR1 SGHAT and CDR2 FQNNGV. Trimming pared 5 bases from V and 3 bases from J, leaving 8 bases between. The CDR3 region has the DNA TGTGCCAGCAGCCTACAGCACTACGAGCAGTACTTC. Protein: CASSLQHYEQYF.

V gene TRBV6-2 or TRBV6-3 combines with J gene TRBJ1-1; possibly TRBD1 for D (5 bases). The V gene's germline CDR1 is MNHEY and CDR2 SVGEGT. V dropped 7 bases and J dropped 5 bases, with 17 bases sitting between them. The CDR3 contains 14 residues. The CDR3 protein is CASTEHRRGTEAFF. CDR3 DNA sequence: TGTGCCAGCACCGAACATCGAAGGGGTACTGAAGCTTTCTTT.

The chain joins TRBV7-9 to TRBJ2-7; possible D gene TRBD1, 5 bases. The CDR3 runs 14 residues. Germline V gene data show CDR1 as SEHNR and CDR2 as FQNEAQ (reference sequence). The V and J ends lost 3 bases and 2 bases respectively, with 11 bases between them. The CDR3, as DNA: TGTGCCAGCAGCTTCTCGACAGCTCCCTACGAGCAGTACTTC. Protein: CASSFSTAPYEQYF.

The genes are TRBV28 and TRBJ1-1, with 7 bases identical to TRBD1. After removal of 0 bases from V and 4 bases from J, the junction contained 5 bases not matched to a gene. From germline, CDR1 is MDHEN and CDR2 SYDVKM. There are 15 residues in the CDR3. The CDR3 bases are TGTGCCAGCAGTTTATGGGTGACAGGGACCACTGAAGCTTTCTTT. Amino acid sequence: CASSLWVTGTTEAFF.

The genes are TRBV4-3 and TRBJ2-1; D gene uncertain. With 2 bases removed from V and 10 bases from J, the gap between germline ends came to 12 bases. This CDR3 region has 13 residues. In germline, CDR1 is LGHNA, CDR2 YSLEER. Written as DNA, the CDR3 is TGCGCCAGCAGCCAACAAGAACGACGGGAGCAGTTCTTC. Translation: CASSQQERREQFF.

This clonotype was observed once. J is TRBJ2-7 and V is TRBV20-1; D remains unclear. V was shortened by 2 bases and J by 0 bases, with 14 bases between the two germline ends. Germline V CDR1 and CDR2: DFQATT, SNEGSKA (reference sequence). The CDR3 spans 15 residues. The CDR3 nucleotides read TGCAGTGCTAGACTCGGCAGCAGAAACTCCTACGAGCAGTACTTC. Translated, it gives CSARLGSRNSYEQYF.

The chain links TRBV6-1 to TRBJ2-1; 13 nucleotides agree with TRBD2. The CDR3 has 17 amino acids. Germline CDR1 MNHNS, CDR2 SASEGT. V was clipped by 7 bases and J by 7 bases; unmatched bases: 13. This chain's CDR3 is CASTRRGTSGIRNEQFF. The CDR3 nucleotides read TGTGCCAGCACCAGAAGGGGGACTAGCGGGATTCGGAATGAGCAGTTCTTC.

The rearrangement joins TRBV11-2 to TRBJ2-1; a weak D match, TRBD1 (6 bases). The CDR3 totals 15 residues. Trimming pared 2 bases from V and 0 bases from J, leaving 8 bases between. Germline values: CDR1 SGHAT, CDR2 FQNNGV. The DNA of the CDR3 is TGTGCCAGCAGCTTAAGAGGGGGCTCCTACAATGAGCAGTTCTTC. This codes for CASSLRGGSYNEQFF.

The V and J genes are TRBV12-3 or TRBV12-4 and TRBJ1-2; D is unclear. The CDR3 has 18 residues. Trimming took 3 bases from V and 0 from J, leaving 20 bases between them. The CDR3 loop is CASSFLGAVRRTNYGYTF. In DNA, the CDR3 is TGTGCCAGCAGTTTCCTTGGTGCCGTGCGGAGGACTAACTATGGCTACACCTTC.

The gene calls are TRBV6-8 and TRBJ2-5; the match to TRBD1 covers 8 bases. This CDR3 is 15 amino acids long. Trimming took 5 bases from V and 3 from J; bases not matched to a gene: 8. Germline V lookup: CDR1 MNHGY, CDR2 SAAAGT. CDR3 sequence reads: CASSEYSGGEETQYF. The CDR3 DNA is TGTGCCAGCAGTGAGTACTCAGGGGGCGAAGAGACCCAGTACTTC.

This chain joins TRBV24-1 and TRBJ2-1, with D tentatively TRBD2 (6 bases). V lost 9 bases and J 1 base, leaving 15 bases between the germline ends. The CDR3 is 15 amino acids. The germline V gene encodes CDR1 KGHDR and CDR2 SFDVKD. For the CDR3, the DNA is TGTGCCACCTCGGACTACCTGGGGTCCTACAATGAGCAGTTCTTC. It is translated as CATSDYLGSYNEQFF.

V is TRBV6-4 and J is TRBJ2-6; D is unclear. Germline assignment: CDR1 MRHNA and CDR2 SNTAGT. Between the trimmed V and J ends, which lost 8 bases and 4 bases, there was a span of 12 bases. The CDR3 totals 14 residues. The CDR3 reads CASRYSAGANVLTF. As DNA, the CDR3 is TGTGCCAGCCGATATTCTGCGGGGGCCAACGTCCTGACTTTC.

This clonotype turned up a few times. The rearrangement joins TRBV7-9 to TRBJ2-7, with 9 bases aligning to TRBD2. V shed 5 bases, J shed 2 bases, and the junction held 10 bases outside the gene matches. The CDR3 has 16 amino acids. Germline CDR1 SEHNR, CDR2 FQNEAQ (reference sequence). CDR3 DNA sequence: TGTGCCAGCAGCCCCGACTCGCGGGAGGGTGCCTACGAGCAGTACTTC. Encoded protein: CASSPDSREGAYEQYF.

This chain joins TRBV12-5 and TRBJ2-3; D gene uncertain. The CDR3 contains 12 residues. V was pared by 4 bases and J by 1 base, with 3 bases between. Germline CDR1 is LGHNT and CDR2 is FRNRAP. CDR3 nucleotide sequence: TGTGCTAGTGGTTCTGGCACAGATACGCAGTATTTT. This translates into CASGSGTDTQYF.

This sequence joins TRBV6-2 or TRBV6-3 and TRBJ2-5; no definite D call. The CDR3 runs 14 residues. The germline V and J ends were trimmed by 0 bases and 3 bases, with 8 bases remaining between them. Per the germline V gene, CDR1 is MNHEY and CDR2 is SVGEGT. The CDR3 reads CASSYSPIKETQYF. The CDR3 DNA reads TGTGCCAGCAGTTACTCGCCGATAAAAGAGACCCAGTACTTC.